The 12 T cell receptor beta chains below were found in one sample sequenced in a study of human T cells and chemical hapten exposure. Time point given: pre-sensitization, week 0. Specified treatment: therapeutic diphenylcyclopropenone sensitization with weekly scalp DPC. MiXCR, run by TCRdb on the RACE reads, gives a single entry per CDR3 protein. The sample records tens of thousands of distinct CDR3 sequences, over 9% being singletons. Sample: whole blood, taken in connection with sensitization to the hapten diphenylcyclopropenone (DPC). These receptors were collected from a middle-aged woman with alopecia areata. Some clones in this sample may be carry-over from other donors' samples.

The CDR3 protein is CSVEDRQGGYEQYF. CDR3 sequence (DNA): TGCAGCGTTGAAGACCGACAGGGGGGCTACGAGCAGTACTTC. V usage is TRBV29-1 and J usage is TRBJ2-7, with 9 bases fitting TRBD1. The CDR3 is made up of 14 amino acids. CDR1 SQVTM and CDR2 ANQGSEA come from the germline V gene. V shed 0 bases, J shed 3 bases, and the junction held 3 bases outside the gene matches.

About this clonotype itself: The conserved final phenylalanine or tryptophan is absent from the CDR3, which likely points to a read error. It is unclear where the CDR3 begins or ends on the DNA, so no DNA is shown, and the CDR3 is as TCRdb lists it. The CDR3 spells CASKIFRL. The chain joins TRBV25-1 to TRBJ2-7. The CDR3 contains 8 residues when both ends are counted. From germline, CDR1 is MGHDK and CDR2 SYGVNS.

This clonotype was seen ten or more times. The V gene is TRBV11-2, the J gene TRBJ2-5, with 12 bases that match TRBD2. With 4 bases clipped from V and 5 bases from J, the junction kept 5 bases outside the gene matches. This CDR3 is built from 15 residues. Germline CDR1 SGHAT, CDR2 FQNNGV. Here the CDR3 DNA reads TGTGCCAGCAGCTCCGGGACTAGCGGGCCGGAGACCCAGTACTTC. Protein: CASSSGTSGPETQYF. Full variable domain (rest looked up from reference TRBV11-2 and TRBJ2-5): EAGVAQSPRYKIIEKRQSVAFWCNPISGHATLYWYQQILGQGPKLLIQFQNNGVVDDSQLPKDRFSAERLKGVDSTLKIQPAKLEDSAVYLCASSSGTSGPETQYFGPGTRLLVL.

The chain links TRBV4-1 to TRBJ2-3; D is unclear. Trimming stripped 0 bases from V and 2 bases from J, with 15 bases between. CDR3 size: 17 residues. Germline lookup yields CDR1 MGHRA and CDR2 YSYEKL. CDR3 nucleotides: TGCGCCAGCAGCCAAGATGGTGGTAGTACAACCACAGATACGCAGTATTTT. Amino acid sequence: CASSQDGGSTTTDTQYF.

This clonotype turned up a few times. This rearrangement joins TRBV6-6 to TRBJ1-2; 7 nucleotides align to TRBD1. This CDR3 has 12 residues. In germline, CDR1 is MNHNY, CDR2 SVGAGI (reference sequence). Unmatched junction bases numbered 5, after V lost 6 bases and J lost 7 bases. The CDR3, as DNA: TGTGCCAGCAGCCCCACAGGGGTTGGCTACACCTTC. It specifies CASSPTGVGYTF.

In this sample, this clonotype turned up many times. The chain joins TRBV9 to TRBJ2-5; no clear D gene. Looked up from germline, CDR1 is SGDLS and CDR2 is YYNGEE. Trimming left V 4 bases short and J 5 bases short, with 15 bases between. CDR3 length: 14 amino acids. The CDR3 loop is CASSREESQETQYF. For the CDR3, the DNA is TGTGCCAGCAGCAGAGAGGAGAGCCAGGAGACCCAGTACTTC.

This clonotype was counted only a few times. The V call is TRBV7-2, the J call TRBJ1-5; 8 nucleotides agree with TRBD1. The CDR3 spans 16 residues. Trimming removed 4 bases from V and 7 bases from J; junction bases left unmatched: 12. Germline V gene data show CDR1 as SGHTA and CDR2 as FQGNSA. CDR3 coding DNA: TGTGCCAGCAGCTCCCAAGCCGACAGGGGAGGGCAGCCCCAGCATTTT. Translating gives CASSSQADRGGQPQHF.

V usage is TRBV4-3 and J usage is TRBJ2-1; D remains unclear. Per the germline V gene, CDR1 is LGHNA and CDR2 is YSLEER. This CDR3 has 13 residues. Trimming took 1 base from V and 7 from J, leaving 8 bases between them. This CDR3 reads CASSQGSRNEQFF. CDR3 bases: TGCGCCAGCAGCCAAGGGTCGAGAAATGAGCAGTTCTTC.

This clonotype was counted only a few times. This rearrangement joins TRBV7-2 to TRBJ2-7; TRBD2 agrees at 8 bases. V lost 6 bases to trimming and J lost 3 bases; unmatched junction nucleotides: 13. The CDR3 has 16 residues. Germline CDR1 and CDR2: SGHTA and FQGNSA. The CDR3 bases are TGTGCCAGCAGGCTACTAGCCGGGACTAGAAACTACGAGCAGTACTTC. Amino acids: CASRLLAGTRNYEQYF.

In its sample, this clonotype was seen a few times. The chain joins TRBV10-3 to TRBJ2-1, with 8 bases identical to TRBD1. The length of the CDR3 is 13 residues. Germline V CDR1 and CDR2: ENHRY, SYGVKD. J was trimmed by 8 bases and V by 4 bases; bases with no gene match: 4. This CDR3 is CAISGTGTDEQFF. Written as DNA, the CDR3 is TGTGCCATCAGTGGGACAGGGACCGATGAGCAGTTCTTC.

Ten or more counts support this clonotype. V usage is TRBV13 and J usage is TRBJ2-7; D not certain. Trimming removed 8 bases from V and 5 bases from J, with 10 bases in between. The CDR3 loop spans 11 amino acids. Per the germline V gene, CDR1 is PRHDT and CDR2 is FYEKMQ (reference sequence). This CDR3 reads CASGIGDEQYF. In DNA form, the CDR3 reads TGTGCCAGCGGGATAGGCGACGAGCAGTACTTC.

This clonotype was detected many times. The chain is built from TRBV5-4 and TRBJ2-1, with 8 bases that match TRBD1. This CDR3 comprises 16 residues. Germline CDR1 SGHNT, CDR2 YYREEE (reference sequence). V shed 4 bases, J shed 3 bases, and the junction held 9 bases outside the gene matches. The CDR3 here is CASSMTQGAFYNEQFF. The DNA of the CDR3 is TGTGCCAGCAGCATGACCCAGGGGGCTTTCTACAATGAGCAGTTCTTC.